This T cell receptor beta chain emerged from a study of T cell repertoires in cytomegalovirus infection. Study background: The authors used CMV epitopes that were HLA-C-restricted (recently identified) and HLA-B-restricted (well studied).

TCRdb fed the reads into MiXCR, producing one record per CDR3 protein. The table records 800,000 to 950,000 distinct CDR3 sequences, 32% of them present only once. This clonotype was found a few times. Antigen: not known. General study findings and limits: HLA-C-restricted, CMV-specific TCR beta clonotypes were dominant ex vivo. Individuals carrying CMV plus the relevant HLA were identified by cumulative frequency of public TCR beta families.

This specimen consisted of cultured CD8+ T cells from PBMCs, obtained from culture after CMV antigen stimulation. The clonotype originates from a human donor in good health (CMV status not recorded). Some clones in this sample may be carry-over from other donors' samples.

The CDR3 nucleotides are TGTGCCAGCAGCTGGACGAGCGTGGGAGGGACCTACAATGAGCAGTTCTTC. This sequence encodes CASSWTSVGGTYNEQFF. The genes are TRBV7-9 and TRBJ2-1, with TRBD2 matching over 7 bases. There are 17 residues in the CDR3. The germline gives CDR1 SEHNR, CDR2 FQNEAQ (reference sequence). J lost 2 bases, V lost 4 bases, and 11 bases had no gene match.